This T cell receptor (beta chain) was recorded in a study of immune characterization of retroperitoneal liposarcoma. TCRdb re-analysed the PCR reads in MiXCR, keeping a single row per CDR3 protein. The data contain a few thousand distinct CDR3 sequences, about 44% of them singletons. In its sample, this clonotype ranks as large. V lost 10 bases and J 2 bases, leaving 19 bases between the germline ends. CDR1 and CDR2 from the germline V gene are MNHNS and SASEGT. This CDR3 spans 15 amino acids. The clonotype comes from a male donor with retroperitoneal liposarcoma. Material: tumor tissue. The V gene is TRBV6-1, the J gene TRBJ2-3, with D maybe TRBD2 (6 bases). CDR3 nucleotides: TGTGCCACCGATAAGTCTGCGGGATACACAGATACGCAGTATTTT. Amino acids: CATDKSAGYTDTQYF.